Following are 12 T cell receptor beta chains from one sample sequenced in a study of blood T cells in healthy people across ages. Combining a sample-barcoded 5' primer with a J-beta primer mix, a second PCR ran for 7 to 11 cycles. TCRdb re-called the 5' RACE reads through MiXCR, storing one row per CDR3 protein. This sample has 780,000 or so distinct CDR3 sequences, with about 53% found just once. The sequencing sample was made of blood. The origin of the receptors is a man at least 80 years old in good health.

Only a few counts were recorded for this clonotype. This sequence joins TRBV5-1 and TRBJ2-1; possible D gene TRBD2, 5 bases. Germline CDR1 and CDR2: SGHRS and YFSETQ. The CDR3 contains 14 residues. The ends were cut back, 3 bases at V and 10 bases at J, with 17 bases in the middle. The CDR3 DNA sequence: TGCGCCAGCAGCTCCAGACTCGGGGTTCGGGAGCAGTTCTTC. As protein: CASSSRLGVREQFF. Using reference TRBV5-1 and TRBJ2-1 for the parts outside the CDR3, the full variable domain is KAGVTQTPRYLIKTRGQQVTLSCSPISGHRSVSWYQQTPGQGLQFLFEYFSETQRNKGNFPGRFSGRQFSNSRSEMNVSTLELGDSALYLCASSSRLGVREQFFGPGTRLTVL.

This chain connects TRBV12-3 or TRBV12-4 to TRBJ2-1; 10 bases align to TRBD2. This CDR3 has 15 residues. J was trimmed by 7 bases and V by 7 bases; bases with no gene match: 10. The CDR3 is CASTTLAGFLNEQFF. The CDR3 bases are TGTGCCAGCACCACACTAGCGGGGTTCTTGAATGAGCAGTTCTTC.

CDR3 loop: CASSEAASGTNEKLFF. In DNA, the CDR3 is TGTGCCAGCAGTGAAGCGGCATCGGGGACTAATGAAAAACTGTTTTTT. The chain is built from TRBV2 and TRBJ1-4; D ambiguous. V dropped 0 bases and J dropped 2 bases, with 10 bases sitting between them. This CDR3 is 16 amino acids long. The V gene's germline CDR1 is SNHLY and CDR2 FYNNEI. Using reference TRBV2 and TRBJ1-4 for the parts outside the CDR3, the full variable domain is EPEVTQTPSHQVTQMGQEVILRCVPISNHLYFYWYRQILGQKVEFLVSFYNNEISEKSEIFDDQFSVERPDGSNFTLKIRSTKLEDSAMYFCASSEAASGTNEKLFFGSGTQLSVL.

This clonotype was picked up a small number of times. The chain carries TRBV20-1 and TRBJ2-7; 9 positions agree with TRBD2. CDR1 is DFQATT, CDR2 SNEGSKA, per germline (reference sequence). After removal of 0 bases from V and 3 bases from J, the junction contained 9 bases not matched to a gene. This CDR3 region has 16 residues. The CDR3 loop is CSAREPLTSGLYEQYF. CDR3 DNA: TGCAGTGCTAGAGAGCCCCTGACTAGCGGCCTCTACGAGCAGTACTTC.

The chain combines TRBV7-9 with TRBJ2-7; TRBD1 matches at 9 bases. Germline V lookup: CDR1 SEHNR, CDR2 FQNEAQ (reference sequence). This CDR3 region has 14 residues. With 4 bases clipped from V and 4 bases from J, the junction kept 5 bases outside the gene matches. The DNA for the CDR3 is TGTGCCAGCAGCTGGGACAGGGTTTCATACGAGCAGTACTTC. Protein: CASSWDRVSYEQYF.

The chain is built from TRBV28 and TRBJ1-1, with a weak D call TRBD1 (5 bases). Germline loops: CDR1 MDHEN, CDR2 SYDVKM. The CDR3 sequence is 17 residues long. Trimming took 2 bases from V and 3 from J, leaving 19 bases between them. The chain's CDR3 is CASSLGGDLNVDTEAFF. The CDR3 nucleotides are TGTGCCAGCAGTTTAGGAGGGGACCTAAACGTGGACACTGAAGCTTTCTTT.

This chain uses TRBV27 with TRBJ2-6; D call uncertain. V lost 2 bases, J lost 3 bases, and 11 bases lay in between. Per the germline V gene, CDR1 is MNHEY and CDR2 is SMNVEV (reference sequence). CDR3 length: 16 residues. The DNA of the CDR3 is TGTGCCAGCAGTTTAGCCAGGTCGAGTGGGGCCAACGTCCTGACTTTC. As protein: CASSLARSSGANVLTF.

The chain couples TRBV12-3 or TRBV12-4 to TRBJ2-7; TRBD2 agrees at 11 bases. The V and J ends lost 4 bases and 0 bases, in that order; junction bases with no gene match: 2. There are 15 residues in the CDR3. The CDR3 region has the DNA TGTGCCAGCAGTTATAGCGGGAGGGCCTCCTACGAGCAGTACTTC. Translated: CASSYSGRASYEQYF.

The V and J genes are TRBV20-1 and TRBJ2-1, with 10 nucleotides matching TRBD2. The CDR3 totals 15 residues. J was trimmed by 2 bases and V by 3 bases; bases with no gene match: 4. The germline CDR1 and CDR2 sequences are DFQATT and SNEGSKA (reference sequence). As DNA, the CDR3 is TGCAGTGCTAGGCCCAGCGGGAGGGCCTACAATGAGCAGTTCTTC. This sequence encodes CSARPSGRAYNEQFF.

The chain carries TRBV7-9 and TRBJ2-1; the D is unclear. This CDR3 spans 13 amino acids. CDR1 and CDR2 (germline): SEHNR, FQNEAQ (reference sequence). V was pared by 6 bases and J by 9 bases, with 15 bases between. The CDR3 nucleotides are TGTGCCAGCAGTCCCCGTCAGCGTAGTGAGCAGTTCTTC. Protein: CASSPRQRSEQFF. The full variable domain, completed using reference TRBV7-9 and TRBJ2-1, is DTGVSQNPRHKITKRGQNVTFRCDPISEHNRLYWYRQTLGQGPEFLTYFQNEAQLEKSRLLSDRFSAERPKGSFSTLEIQRTEQGDSAMYLCASSPRQRSEQFFGPGTRLTVL.

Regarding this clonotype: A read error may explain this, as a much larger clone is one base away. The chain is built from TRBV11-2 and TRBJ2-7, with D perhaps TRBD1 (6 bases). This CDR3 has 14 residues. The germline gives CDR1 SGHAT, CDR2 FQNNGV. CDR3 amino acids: CASSFSEGVYVQYF. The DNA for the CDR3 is TGTGCCAGCAGCTTTTCCGAGGGGGTTTACGTGCAGTACTTC.

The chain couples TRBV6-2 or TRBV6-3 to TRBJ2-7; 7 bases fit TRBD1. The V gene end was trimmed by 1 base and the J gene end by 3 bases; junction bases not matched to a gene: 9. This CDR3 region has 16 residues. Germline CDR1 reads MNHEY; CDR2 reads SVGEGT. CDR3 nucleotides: TGTGCCAGCAGTTACTTCCCGACAGGGACGGGCTACGAGCAGTACTTC. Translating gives CASSYFPTGTGYEQYF.